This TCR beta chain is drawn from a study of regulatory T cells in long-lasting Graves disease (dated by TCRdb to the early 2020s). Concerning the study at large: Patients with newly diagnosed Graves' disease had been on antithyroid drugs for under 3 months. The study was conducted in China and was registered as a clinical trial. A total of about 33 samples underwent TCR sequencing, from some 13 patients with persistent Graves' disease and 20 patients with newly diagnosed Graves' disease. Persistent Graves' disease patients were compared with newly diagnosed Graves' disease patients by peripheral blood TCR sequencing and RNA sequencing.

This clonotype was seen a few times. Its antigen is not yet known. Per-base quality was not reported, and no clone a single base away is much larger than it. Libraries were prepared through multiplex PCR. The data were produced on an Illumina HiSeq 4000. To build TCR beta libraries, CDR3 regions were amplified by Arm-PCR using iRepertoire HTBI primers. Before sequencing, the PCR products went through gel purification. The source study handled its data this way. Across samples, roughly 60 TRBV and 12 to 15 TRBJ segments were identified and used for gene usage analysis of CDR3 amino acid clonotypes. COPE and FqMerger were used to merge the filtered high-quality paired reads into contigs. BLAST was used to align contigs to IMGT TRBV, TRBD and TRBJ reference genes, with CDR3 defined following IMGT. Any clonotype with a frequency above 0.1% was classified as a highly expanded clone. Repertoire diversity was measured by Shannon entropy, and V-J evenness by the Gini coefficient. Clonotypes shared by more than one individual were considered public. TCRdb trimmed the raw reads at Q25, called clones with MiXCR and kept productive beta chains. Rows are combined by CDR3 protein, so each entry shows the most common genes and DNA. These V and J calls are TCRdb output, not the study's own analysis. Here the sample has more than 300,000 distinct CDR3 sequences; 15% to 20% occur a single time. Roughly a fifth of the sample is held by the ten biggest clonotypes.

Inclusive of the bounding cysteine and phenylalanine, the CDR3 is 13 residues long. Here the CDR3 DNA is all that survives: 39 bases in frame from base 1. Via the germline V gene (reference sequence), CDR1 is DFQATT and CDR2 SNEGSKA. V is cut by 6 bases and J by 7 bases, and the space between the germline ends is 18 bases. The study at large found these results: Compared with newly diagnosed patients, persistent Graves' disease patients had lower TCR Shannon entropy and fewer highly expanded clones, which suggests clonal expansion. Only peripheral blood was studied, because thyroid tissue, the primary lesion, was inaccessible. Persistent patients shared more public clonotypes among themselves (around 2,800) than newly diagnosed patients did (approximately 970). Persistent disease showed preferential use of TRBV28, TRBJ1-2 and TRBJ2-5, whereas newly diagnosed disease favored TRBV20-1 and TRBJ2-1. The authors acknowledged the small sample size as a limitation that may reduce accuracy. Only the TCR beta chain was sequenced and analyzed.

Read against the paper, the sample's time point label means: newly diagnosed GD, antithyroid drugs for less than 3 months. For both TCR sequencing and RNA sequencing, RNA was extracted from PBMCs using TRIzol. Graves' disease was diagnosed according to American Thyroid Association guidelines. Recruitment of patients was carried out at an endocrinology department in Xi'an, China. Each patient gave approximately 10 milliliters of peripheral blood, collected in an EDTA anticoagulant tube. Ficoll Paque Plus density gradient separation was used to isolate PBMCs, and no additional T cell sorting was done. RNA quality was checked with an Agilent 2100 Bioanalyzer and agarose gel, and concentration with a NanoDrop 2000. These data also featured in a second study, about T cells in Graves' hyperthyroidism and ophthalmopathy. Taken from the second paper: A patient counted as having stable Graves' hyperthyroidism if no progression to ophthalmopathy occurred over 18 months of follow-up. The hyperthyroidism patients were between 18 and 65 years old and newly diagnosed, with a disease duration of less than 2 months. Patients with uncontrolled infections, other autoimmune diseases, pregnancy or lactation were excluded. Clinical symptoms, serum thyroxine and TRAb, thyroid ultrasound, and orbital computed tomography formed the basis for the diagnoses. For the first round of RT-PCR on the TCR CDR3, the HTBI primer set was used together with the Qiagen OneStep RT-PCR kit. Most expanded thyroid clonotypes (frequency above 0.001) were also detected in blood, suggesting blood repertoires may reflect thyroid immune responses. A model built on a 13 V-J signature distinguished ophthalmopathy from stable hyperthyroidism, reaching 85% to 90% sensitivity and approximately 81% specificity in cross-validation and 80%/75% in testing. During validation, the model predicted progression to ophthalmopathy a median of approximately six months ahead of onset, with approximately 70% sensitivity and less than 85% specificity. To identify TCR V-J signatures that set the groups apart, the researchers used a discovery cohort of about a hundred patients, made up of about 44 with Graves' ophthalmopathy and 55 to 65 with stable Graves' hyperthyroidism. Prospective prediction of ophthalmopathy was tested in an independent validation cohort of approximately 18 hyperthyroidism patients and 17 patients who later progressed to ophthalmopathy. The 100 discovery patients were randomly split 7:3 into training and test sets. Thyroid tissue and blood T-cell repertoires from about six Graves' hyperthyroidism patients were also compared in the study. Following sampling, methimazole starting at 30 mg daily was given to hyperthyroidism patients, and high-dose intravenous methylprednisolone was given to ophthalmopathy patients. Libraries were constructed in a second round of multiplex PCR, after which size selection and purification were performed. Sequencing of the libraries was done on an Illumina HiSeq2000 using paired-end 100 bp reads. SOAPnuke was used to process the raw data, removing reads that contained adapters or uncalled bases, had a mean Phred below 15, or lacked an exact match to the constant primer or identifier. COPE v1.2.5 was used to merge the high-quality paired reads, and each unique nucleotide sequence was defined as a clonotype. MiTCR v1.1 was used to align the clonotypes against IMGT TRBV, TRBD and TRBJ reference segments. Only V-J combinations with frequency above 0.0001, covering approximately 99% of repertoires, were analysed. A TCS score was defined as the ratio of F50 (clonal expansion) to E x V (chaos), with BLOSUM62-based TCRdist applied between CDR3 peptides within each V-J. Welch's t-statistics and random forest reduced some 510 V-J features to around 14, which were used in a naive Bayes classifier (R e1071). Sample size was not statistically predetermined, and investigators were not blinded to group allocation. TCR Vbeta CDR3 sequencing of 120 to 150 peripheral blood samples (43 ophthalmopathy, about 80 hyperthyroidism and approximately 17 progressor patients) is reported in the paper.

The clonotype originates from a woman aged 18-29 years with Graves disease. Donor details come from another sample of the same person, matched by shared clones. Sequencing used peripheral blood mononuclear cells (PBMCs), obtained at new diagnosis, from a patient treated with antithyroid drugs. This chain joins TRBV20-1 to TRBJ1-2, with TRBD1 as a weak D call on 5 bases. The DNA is TGCAGTGCGGAGGGACGGACACGGCGTGGCTACACCTTC. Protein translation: CSAEGRTRRGYTF.